These 29 T cell receptor beta chains were sequenced from one sample in a study of CD8 T cells in ankylosing spondylitis. MiXCR was run by TCRdb on the 5' RACE reads, yielding one entry per CDR3 protein. The table lists 300,000 to 400,000 distinct CDR3 sequences, around 10% of them singletons. The sample comprised blood, either unsorted or a sorted T cell fraction (not recorded which). All receptors come from a female donor with ankylosing spondylitis or in good health (not recorded which).

This clonotype has at least ten counts. This chain connects TRBV20-1 to TRBJ2-3; TRBD2 matches at 10 bases. The CDR3 runs to 17 residues. The J segment lost 5 bases and the V segment lost 0 bases, leaving 11 bases of the junction unmatched. The germline CDR1 and CDR2 sequences are DFQATT and SNEGSKA (reference sequence). The CDR3 is CSARDLMLAGAGDTQYF. As DNA, the CDR3 is TGCAGTGCTAGAGATCTGATGCTAGCGGGAGCTGGAGATACGCAGTATTTT.

This clonotype was observed a few times. The V and J genes are TRBV15 and TRBJ2-7; 11 bases map to TRBD2. The CDR3 runs to 16 residues. V shed 3 bases and J 1 base; nucleotides not matched to a gene: 5. CDR1 LNHNV and CDR2 YYDKDF come from the germline V gene (reference sequence). This chain's CDR3 is CATSRAGTSGSYEQYF. CDR3 coding DNA: TGTGCCACCAGCAGGGCCGGGACTAGCGGATCCTACGAGCAGTACTTC.

This clonotype has only a few counts. The J gene is TRBJ2-1, the V gene TRBV12-3 or TRBV12-4; 8 bases fit TRBD1. This CDR3 is 15 amino acids long. V lost 7 bases and J lost 3; bases outside the gene matches: 8. CDR3 loop: CASKPGGAHYNEQFF. In DNA form, the CDR3 reads TGTGCCAGCAAGCCAGGGGGCGCGCACTACAATGAGCAGTTCTTC.

This clonotype was counted at least ten times. The chain joins TRBV9 to TRBJ1-4; D call uncertain. Germline CDR1 reads SGDLS; CDR2 reads YYNGEE. Trimming pared 3 bases from V and 8 bases from J, leaving 17 bases between. The CDR3 extends over 15 amino acids. CDR3 nucleotide sequence: TGTGCCAGCAGCGCGGCGCAGGACCCCGCGGAAAAACTGTTTTTT. Residues: CASSAAQDPAEKLFF. Using reference TRBV9 and TRBJ1-4 for the parts outside the CDR3, the full variable domain is DSGVTQTPKHLITATGQRVTLRCSPRSGDLSVYWYQQSLDQGLQFLIQYYNGEERAKGNILERFSAQQFPDLHSELNLSSLELGDSALYFCASSAAQDPAEKLFFGSGTQLSVL.

This clonotype was detected many times. This rearrangement joins TRBV27 to TRBJ2-5; the D is unclear. The CDR3 loop spans 12 amino acids. The germline CDR1 and CDR2 sequences are MNHEY and SMNVEV (reference sequence). V was cut by 5 bases and J by 4 bases, with 8 bases left in between. The CDR3 DNA sequence: TGTGCCAGCAGTAAAACAAGAGAGACCCAGTACTTC. Amino acid sequence: CASSKTRETQYF.

This clonotype showed up many times. The V and J genes are TRBV30 and TRBJ2-5, with D possibly matching TRBD2 (6 bases). V was cut by 3 bases and J by 5 bases, with 16 bases left in between. The CDR3 length is 14 residues. Germline CDR1 is GTSNPN and CDR2 is SVGIG (reference sequence). The CDR3 sequence is CAWRGLTRGETQYF. As DNA, the CDR3 is TGTGCCTGGAGGGGTTTGACTAGGGGCGAGACCCAGTACTTC.

This clonotype was detected many times. The chain joins TRBV6-1 to TRBJ1-5; 9 nucleotides match TRBD1. The CDR3 is made up of 14 amino acids. J lost 9 bases, V lost 4 bases, and 7 bases had no gene match. Germline values: CDR1 MNHNS, CDR2 SASEGT. Here the CDR3 DNA reads TGTGCCAGCAGTGCAGGGACAGGGCGTTGGCCCCAGCATTTT. As protein: CASSAGTGRWPQHF.

Many counts were recorded for this clonotype. J is TRBJ2-2 and V is TRBV9; D gene ambiguous. CDR1 and CDR2 (germline): SGDLS, YYNGEE. The CDR3 consists of 12 residues. V lost 0 bases, J lost 7 bases, and 4 bases lay in between. The CDR3: CASSVEVGELFF. The CDR3 DNA is TGTGCCAGCAGCGTAGAAGTCGGGGAGCTGTTTTTT.

The chain couples TRBV5-1 to TRBJ1-4; possible D gene TRBD1, 5 bases. Germline-derived CDR1 and CDR2 are SGHRS and YFSETQ. The germline V and J ends were trimmed by 0 bases and 3 bases, with 9 bases remaining between them. The CDR3 length is 15 residues. The CDR3 region has the DNA TGCGCCAGCAGCTTGGCAGGGAAGGCTAATGAAAAACTGTTTTTT. It codes for CASSLAGKANEKLFF.

This clonotype has a count of ten or more. This rearrangement joins TRBV20-1 to TRBJ2-3, with D unresolved. The CDR3 spans 11 residues. Germline V gives CDR1 DFQATT, CDR2 SNEGSKA (reference sequence). Trimming shortened V by 3 bases and J by 6 bases, and 7 bases separated the two germline ends. CDR3 amino acids: CSASLLDTQYF. DNA of the CDR3: TGCAGTGCTAGTTTGCTGGATACGCAGTATTTT.

This clonotype was observed many times. The rearrangement uses TRBV24-1 and TRBJ1-5; D is uncertain. The CDR3 extends over 14 amino acids. Germline lookup yields CDR1 KGHDR and CDR2 SFDVKD. V was clipped by 5 bases and J by 9 bases, with 16 bases between them. The CDR3 reads CATSGPSPGGPQHF. CDR3 bases: TGTGCCACCAGTGGTCCCTCCCCGGGAGGGCCCCAGCATTTT.

This clonotype was counted many times. J is TRBJ1-2 and V is TRBV28; D is possibly TRBD1 (6 bases). The CDR3 length is 13 residues. The germline V gene encodes CDR1 MDHEN and CDR2 SYDVKM. The V gene lost 5 bases and the J gene lost 5 bases, with 12 bases spanning the gap. CDR3 amino acids: CASSQDREYGYTF. In DNA, the CDR3 is TGTGCCAGCAGTCAGGACAGAGAGTATGGCTACACCTTC.

To note about this clonotype: A read error may be the cause here, since a much bigger clone is one base away. The CDR3 region is CVSSLGQGGNEQYF. The CDR3 DNA reads as TGCGTCAGCAGCTTGGGACAGGGTGGGAACGAGCAGTACTTC. The V gene is TRBV5-1, the J gene TRBJ2-7; 9 bases are shared with TRBD1. Germline lookup yields CDR1 SGHRS and CDR2 YFSETQ. The CDR3 has 14 residues.

The gene calls are TRBV7-2 and TRBJ2-7; 8 bases are shared with TRBD2. The CDR3 loop spans 16 amino acids. The V and J ends lost 0 bases and 4 bases, in that order; junction bases with no gene match: 8. CDR1 is SGHTA, CDR2 FQGNSA, per germline. This CDR3 is CASSLAAASGSYEQYF. The DNA of the CDR3 is TGTGCCAGCAGCTTAGCGGCGGCTAGCGGGTCTTACGAGCAGTACTTC. Based on the CDR3 plus reference TRBV7-2 and TRBJ2-7, the full variable domain is GAGVSQSPSNKVTEKGKDVELRCDPISGHTALYWYRQSLGQGLEFLIYFQGNSAPDKSGLPSDRFSAERTGGSVSTLTIQRTQQEDSAVYLCASSLAAASGSYEQYFGPGTRLTVT.

This clonotype was seen many times. V usage is TRBV11-2 and J usage is TRBJ1-1; a weak D match, TRBD1 (5 bases). The ends were cut back, 6 bases at V and 7 bases at J, with 15 bases in the middle. Germline values: CDR1 SGHAT, CDR2 FQNNGV. The CDR3 sequence is 13 residues long. In DNA form, the CDR3 reads TGTGCCAGCAGTACCGGGACCAGGAATGAAGCTTTCTTT. It encodes CASSTGTRNEAFF.

This clonotype appeared many times. The rearrangement joins TRBV5-1 to TRBJ2-3; TRBD2 matches at 7 bases. Per the germline V gene, CDR1 is SGHRS and CDR2 is YFSETQ. V was clipped by 3 bases and J by 2 bases; unmatched bases: 9. This CDR3 region has 16 residues. The CDR3 sequence: CASSYPGGGDTDTQYF. The CDR3 region has the DNA TGCGCCAGCAGCTACCCGGGCGGGGGAGACACAGATACGCAGTATTTT. Complete variable domain (other parts from reference TRBV5-1 and TRBJ2-3): KAGVTQTPRYLIKTRGQQVTLSCSPISGHRSVSWYQQTPGQGLQFLFEYFSETQRNKGNFPGRFSGRQFSNSRSEMNVSTLELGDSALYLCASSYPGGGDTDTQYFGPGTRLTVL.

This clonotype was detected many times. The chain has TRBV28 and TRBJ2-5; D is ambiguous. Germline V lookup: CDR1 MDHEN, CDR2 SYDVKM. The CDR3 length is 12 residues. With 4 bases removed from V and 1 base from J, the gap between germline ends came to 4 bases. The CDR3 reads CASSSRQETQYF. Written as DNA, the CDR3 is TGTGCCAGCAGTTCTCGCCAAGAGACCCAGTACTTC. The full variable domain, its missing parts supplied by reference TRBV28 and TRBJ2-5, is DVKVTQSSRYLVKRTGEKVFLECVQDMDHENMFWYRQDPGLGLRLIYFSYDVKMKEKGDIPEGYSVSREKKERFSLILESASTNQTSMYLCASSSRQETQYFGPGTRLLVL.

This clonotype was detected many times. This chain connects TRBV10-2 to TRBJ1-3; D gene ambiguous. The length of the CDR3 is 15 residues. The germline CDR1 and CDR2 sequences are WSHSY and SAAADI. The V gene lost 5 bases and the J gene lost 0 bases, with 11 bases spanning the gap. This chain's CDR3 is CASSPGMSSGNTIYF. CDR3 in DNA: TGCGCCAGCAGTCCCGGGATGAGCTCTGGAAACACCATATATTTT.

In its sample, this clonotype was seen a few times. The rearrangement joins TRBV10-3 to TRBJ2-1; D is uncertain. The CDR3 loop spans 17 amino acids. V gave up 2 bases and J gave up 9 bases, with 23 bases separating them. Germline V gene lookup returns CDR1 ENHRY and CDR2 SYGVKD. CDR3 loop: CAISEARDLVRSPEQFF. The DNA of the CDR3 is TGTGCCATCAGTGAGGCTAGGGATCTGGTCAGGAGCCCTGAGCAGTTCTTC.

This clonotype appeared many times. This chain links TRBV29-1 with TRBJ2-7; no definite D call. Per germline, CDR1 SQVTM and CDR2 ANQGSEA. V shed 6 bases and J shed 3 bases, with 6 bases lying between them. The CDR3 is 10 amino acids. The CDR3, as DNA: TGCAGCGTCGCAAACTACGAGCAGTACTTC. It specifies CSVANYEQYF.

The table lists this clonotype with many counts. V is TRBV7-3 and J is TRBJ2-3; 7 bases match TRBD2. The germline V gene has CDR1 SGHTA and CDR2 FQGTGA. CDR3 length: 18 amino acids. Trimming removed 5 bases from V and 2 bases from J; junction bases left unmatched: 16. CDR3 DNA: TGTGCCAGCAGCCCGCGCGGAAAAGCGGGACTCCACACAGATACGCAGTATTTT. Translating gives CASSPRGKAGLHTDTQYF.

This clonotype was detected only a few times. The chain uses TRBV10-2 and TRBJ2-1, with TRBD2 identical over 7 bases. The CDR3 runs to 15 residues. CDR1 WSHSY and CDR2 SAAADI come from the germline V gene. V lost 6 bases to trimming and J lost 3 bases; unmatched junction nucleotides: 8. This chain's CDR3 is CASRWGVAGYNEQFF. For the CDR3, the DNA is TGCGCCAGCAGGTGGGGGGTAGCGGGCTACAATGAGCAGTTCTTC.

This clonotype was counted at least ten times. V and J are TRBV5-1 and TRBJ1-6; D gene ambiguous. The germline CDR1 and CDR2 sequences are SGHRS and YFSETQ. Trimming removed 0 bases from V and 5 bases from J, with 9 bases in between. The CDR3 contains 15 residues. The CDR3 region is CASSLEAGDNSPLHF. The CDR3 DNA reads as TGCGCCAGCAGCTTGGAGGCAGGAGATAATTCACCCCTCCACTTT.

This clonotype has only a few counts. The V call is TRBV7-2, the J call TRBJ1-1; 9 nucleotides line up with TRBD1. Germline values: CDR1 SGHTA, CDR2 FQGNSA. The length of the CDR3 is 16 residues. J lost 4 bases, V lost 6 bases, and 12 bases had no gene match. The CDR3 loop reads CASSHLAGQGGTEAFF. The CDR3 DNA is TGTGCCAGCAGTCACTTAGCGGGACAGGGAGGCACTGAAGCTTTCTTT.

In this sample, this clonotype turned up a few times. One end of the junction does not line up with germline, which may come from a read error. The CDR3 protein is CCANLGTSGYLAKNIQYF. The CDR3 DNA is TGCTGTGCTAACCTAGGGACTAGCGGGTACCTAGCCAAAAACATTCAGTACTTC. The gene calls are TRBV20-1 and TRBJ2-4; 12 bases agree with TRBD2. The CDR3 sequence is 18 residues long. The V gene's germline CDR1 is DFQATT and CDR2 SNEGSKA (reference sequence).

The J gene is TRBJ2-7, the V gene TRBV7-2; 11 bases map to TRBD2. Germline CDR1 and CDR2: SGHTA and FQGNSA. V lost 5 bases, J lost 6 bases, and 3 bases stayed unmatched. The CDR3 is 13 amino acids. The CDR3 protein is CASSQGLAGEQYF. The CDR3, as DNA: TGTGCCAGCAGCCAAGGACTAGCGGGCGAGCAGTACTTC. The variable domain in full, with the rest retrieved from reference TRBV7-2 and TRBJ2-7, is GAGVSQSPSNKVTEKGKDVELRCDPISGHTALYWYRQSLGQGLEFLIYFQGNSAPDKSGLPSDRFSAERTGGSVSTLTIQRTQQEDSAVYLCASSQGLAGEQYFGPGTRLTVT.

There are many counts of this clonotype. This chain uses TRBV7-2 with TRBJ1-5; D unresolved. In germline, CDR1 is SGHTA, CDR2 FQGNSA. CDR3 size: 15 residues. Trimming pared 1 base from V and 1 base from J, leaving 8 bases between. This CDR3 is CASSLGHGSNQPQHF. The CDR3 DNA is TGTGCCAGCAGCTTAGGCCACGGGAGCAATCAGCCCCAGCATTTT.

This clonotype was picked up a small number of times. This chain connects TRBV5-1 to TRBJ1-1; no definite D call. Trimming removed 0 bases from V and 8 bases from J, with 14 bases in between. CDR3 length: 14 residues. Germline V lookup: CDR1 SGHRS, CDR2 YFSETQ. The CDR3 protein is CASSLDAMGTEAFF. CDR3 in DNA: TGCGCCAGCAGCTTGGACGCGATGGGAACCGAAGCTTTCTTT.

This clonotype was seen a few times. The chain joins TRBV20-1 to TRBJ2-1; TRBD1 matches at 9 bases. Germline V gives CDR1 DFQATT, CDR2 SNEGSKA (reference sequence). The CDR3 loop spans 15 amino acids. The junction had 8 bases not matched to a gene; V was cut back by 6 bases and J by 2 bases. CDR3 nucleotides: TGCAGTGCGGCAGAGGGACAGGGAGCCTACAATGAGCAGTTCTTC. Translating gives CSAAEGQGAYNEQFF.